A single sample is the source of the 27 T cell receptor beta chains below, sequenced in a study of CD8 T cells in Susac syndrome. It was with random hexamers that roughly 0.45 to 1 ug RNA was reverse transcribed. Via MiXCR, TCRdb re-called the immunoSEQ multiplex PCR reads, giving one row per CDR3 protein. The sample has about 71,000 distinct CDR3 sequences; roughly 95% are singletons. Specimen: CD4+ T cells from PBMCs. The receptors shown here come from a human donor with multiple sclerosis.

Of note for this clonotype: One end of the junction fails to match germline, which may point to a read error. V usage is TRBV10-3 and J usage is TRBJ2-5; TRBD1 matches 8 bases. The length of the CDR3 is 14 residues. Germline V gene sequence: CDR1 ENHRY, CDR2 SYGVKD. CDR3 coding DNA: TGTGCCAGCAGTTACGGACAGGGATGGGAGACCCAGTACTTC. Its protein is CASSYGQGWETQYF.

V gene TRBV6-6 combines with J gene TRBJ1-2; weak D call: TRBD1 (6 bases). Germline lookup yields CDR1 MNHNY and CDR2 SVGAGI (reference sequence). The CDR3 sequence is 13 residues long. The V end was cut by 8 bases, the J end by 7 bases, with 17 bases between. The CDR3 DNA reads as TGTGCCAGCTCGTCTTCGGGGGCAGTTGGCTACACCTTC. Its translation is CASSSSGAVGYTF.

The chain couples TRBV7-2 to TRBJ1-5, with D uncertain. This CDR3 has 15 residues. Germline CDR1 SGHTA, CDR2 FQGNSA. Trimming removed 5 bases from V and 2 bases from J, with 13 bases in between. Here the CDR3 reads CASSLGGIGNQPQHF. Written as DNA, the CDR3 is TGTGCCAGCAGCCTAGGCGGGATCGGCAATCAGCCCCAGCATTTT.

The chain links TRBV29-1 to TRBJ1-1, with D perhaps TRBD1 (6 bases). This CDR3 spans 13 amino acids. Between the trimmed V and J ends, which lost 7 bases and 5 bases, there was a span of 17 bases. Looked up from germline, CDR1 is SQVTM and CDR2 is ANQGSEA. The DNA for the CDR3 is TGCAGCGCTACGACAGGTTTTCGGACTGAAGCTTTCTTT. Translated: CSATTGFRTEAFF. Combining the CDR3 with reference TRBV29-1 and TRBJ1-1 gives the whole variable domain SAVISQKPSRDICQRGTSLTIQCQVDSQVTMMFWYRQQPGQSLTLIATANQGSEATYESGFVIDKFPISRPNLTFSTLTVSNMSPEDSSIYLCSATTGFRTEAFFGQGTRLTVV.

The chain links TRBV20-1 to TRBJ2-1, with a weak D call TRBD2 (5 bases). Germline loops: CDR1 DFQATT, CDR2 SNEGSKA (reference sequence). V was trimmed by 2 bases and J by 7 bases, leaving 6 bases between them. This CDR3 is built from 11 residues. CDR3 protein: CSARRDNEQFF. In DNA, the CDR3 is TGCAGTGCTAGACGGGATAATGAGCAGTTCTTC.

Written as DNA, the CDR3 is TGCAGTGCTCGACAGGGGACTGAAGCTTTCTTT. The encoded protein is CSARQGTEAFF. V usage is TRBV20-1 and J usage is TRBJ1-1; 8 bases agree with TRBD1. Per the germline V gene, CDR1 is DFQATT and CDR2 is SNEGSKA (reference sequence). V was clipped by 5 bases and J by 5 bases; unmatched bases: 1. The CDR3 length is 11 residues.

V is TRBV28 and J is TRBJ1-5, with no clear D. Trimming cost V 5 bases and J 3 bases, with 17 bases left between them. Germline V gene lookup returns CDR1 MDHEN and CDR2 SYDVKM. The CDR3 consists of 16 residues. The CDR3 DNA is TGTGCCAGCAGTCCCCTAAAGCGGACCCTCAATCAGCCCCAGCATTTT. Translated, it gives CASSPLKRTLNQPQHF.

This chain joins TRBV7-2 and TRBJ2-1; the match to TRBD1 covers 7 bases. Germline CDR1 reads SGHTA; CDR2 reads FQGNSA. The CDR3 contains 14 residues. V was clipped by 5 bases and J by 5 bases; unmatched bases: 6. The CDR3 region has the DNA TGTGCCAGCAGCAAAGGGACAGCTCACAATGAGCAGTTCTTC. Translating it yields CASSKGTAHNEQFF.

The chain links TRBV28 to TRBJ2-5; a weak D match, TRBD1 (8 bases). V shed 3 bases and J shed 5 bases, with 28 bases lying between them. Germline CDR1 and CDR2: MDHEN and SYDVKM. CDR3 length: 19 residues. The DNA of the CDR3 is TGTGCCAGCAGTTTTTGGGTATCAAGGAACAGGGGGGGGCGTGAGACCCAGTACTTC. Translating it yields CASSFWVSRNRGGRETQYF.

The CDR3 is CASVESGREQFF. The CDR3 DNA follows: TGTGCCAGCGTTGAGTCGGGGCGGGAGCAGTTCTTC. The chain combines TRBV28 with TRBJ2-1, with D possibly called TRBD1 or TRBD2 (5 bases each). The CDR3 is made up of 12 amino acids. CDR1 and CDR2 (germline): MDHEN, SYDVKM. V was cut by 8 bases and J by 10 bases, with 15 bases left in between.

The V call is TRBV5-1, the J call TRBJ2-7, with D possibly matching TRBD1 (6 bases). CDR1 is SGHRS and CDR2 is YFSETQ in the germline V gene. CDR3 size: 15 residues. V was cut by 0 bases and J by 3 bases, with 13 bases left in between. CDR3: CASSLGPGQSYEQYF. The CDR3 DNA sequence: TGCGCCAGCAGCTTGGGACCGGGACAAAGCTACGAGCAGTACTTC.

V usage is TRBV6-5 and J usage is TRBJ2-3; 8 nucleotides align to TRBD2. Looked up from germline, CDR1 is MNHEY and CDR2 is SVGAGI. The V and J ends lost 8 bases and 1 base, in that order; junction bases with no gene match: 5. The CDR3 totals 14 residues. The CDR3 DNA is TGTGCCAGCGCGGGGGGCATCGGCACAGATACGCAGTATTTT. Protein: CASAGGIGTDTQYF.

The V and J genes are TRBV18 and TRBJ2-7; 7 nucleotides match TRBD1. Trimming took 1 base from V and 1 from J; bases not matched to a gene: 1. CDR3 size: 14 residues. In germline, CDR1 is KGHSH, CDR2 LQKENI. CDR3 region: CASSPLGQSYEQYF. In DNA form, the CDR3 reads TGTGCCAGCTCACCACTGGGACAGTCCTACGAGCAGTACTTC.

This chain uses TRBV12-3 or TRBV12-4 with TRBJ2-7; D might be TRBD2 (5 bases). The CDR3 contains 14 residues. Trimming removed 3 bases at V and 3 bases at J, with 12 bases between. DNA for the CDR3: TGTGCCAGCAGTTTCGGAGGACCCTACTACGAGCAGTACTTC. This sequence encodes CASSFGGPYYEQYF.

CDR3 amino acids: CASSYSGGEETQYF. Written as DNA, the CDR3 is TGTGCCAGCAGTTACTCGGGGGGAGAGGAGACCCAGTACTTC. This chain links TRBV6-5 with TRBJ2-5, with TRBD2 as a possible D gene (6 bases). CDR3 length: 14 residues. Trimming cost V 0 bases and J 5 bases, with 10 bases left between them. CDR1 and CDR2 from the germline V gene are MNHEY and SVGAGI.

The chain couples TRBV27 to TRBJ2-1, with 8 bases identical to TRBD2. The germline V gene has CDR1 MNHEY and CDR2 SMNVEV (reference sequence). The V and J ends lost 1 base and 4 bases, in that order; junction bases with no gene match: 6. The CDR3 length is 16 residues. This CDR3 is CASSLWVAGTYNEQFF. The CDR3 nucleotides are TGTGCCAGCAGTTTATGGGTAGCGGGAACTTACAATGAGCAGTTCTTC.

This rearrangement joins TRBV3-1 to TRBJ2-7; D might be TRBD2 (6 bases). With 0 bases removed from V and 2 bases from J, the gap between germline ends came to 8 bases. Germline-derived CDR1 and CDR2 are LGHDT and YNNKEL (reference sequence). There are 14 residues in the CDR3. In DNA form, the CDR3 reads TGTGCCAGCAGCCAAGAGCCGGGGGCCTACGAGCAGTACTTC. Translation gives CASSQEPGAYEQYF.

This chain uses TRBV4-1 with TRBJ1-5, with D hard to call. Germline-derived CDR1 and CDR2 are MGHRA and YSYEKL. V was shortened by 2 bases and J by 0 bases, with 11 bases between the two germline ends. CDR3 length: 16 residues. CDR3 in DNA: TGCGCCAGCAGCCAATTATACCCGCCTAGCAATCAGCCCCAGCATTTT. Translation gives CASSQLYPPSNQPQHF.

The V gene is TRBV5-1, the J gene TRBJ1-1; D gene unclear. Germline lookup yields CDR1 SGHRS and CDR2 YFSETQ. There are 14 residues in the CDR3. Between the trimmed V and J ends, which lost 3 bases and 0 bases, there was a span of 9 bases. CDR3 sequence: CASSSTVMNTEAFF. CDR3 nucleotide sequence: TGCGCCAGCAGCTCGACGGTTATGAACACTGAAGCTTTCTTT.

The V call is TRBV2, the J call TRBJ2-7; D possibly corresponds to TRBD2 (6 bases). Trimming cost V 3 bases and J 0 bases, with 15 bases left between them. This CDR3 comprises 16 residues. The germline CDR1 and CDR2 sequences are SNHLY and FYNNEI. The CDR3 region is CASSDPDGGFSYEQYF. The CDR3 region has the DNA TGTGCCAGCAGTGACCCGGATGGGGGGTTCTCCTACGAGCAGTACTTC.

The rearrangement joins TRBV6-5 to TRBJ2-3, with TRBD2 identical over 10 bases. This CDR3 contains 18 residues. Trimming took 2 bases from V and 1 from J; bases not matched to a gene: 9. CDR1 and CDR2 (germline): MNHEY, SVGAGI. As DNA, the CDR3 is TGTGCCAGCAGTTACAGCGGGGGGGCGACCTCTGGCACAGATACGCAGTATTTT. This sequence encodes CASSYSGGATSGTDTQYF.

CDR3 loop: CASSQGRWQGFYEQYF. The DNA for the CDR3 is TGTGCCAGCAGCCAAGGTCGTTGGCAGGGATTCTACGAGCAGTACTTC. The V gene is TRBV3-1, the J gene TRBJ2-7; TRBD1 might be the D (5 bases). The length of the CDR3 is 16 residues. Looked up from germline, CDR1 is LGHDT and CDR2 is YNNKEL (reference sequence). V was clipped by 1 base and J by 3 bases, with 16 bases between them.

This clonotype has just a few counts. The gene calls are TRBV12-3 or TRBV12-4 and TRBJ1-5; the match to TRBD1 covers 8 bases. V lost 5 bases to trimming and J lost 1 base; unmatched junction nucleotides: 1. The CDR3 runs 14 residues. CDR3 region: CASSRQGSNQPQHF. In DNA, the CDR3 is TGTGCCAGCAGTCGACAGGGGAGCAATCAGCCCCAGCATTTT.

V usage is TRBV9 and J usage is TRBJ2-3; 8 bases agree with TRBD1. CDR3 size: 15 residues. Trimming at V came to 4 bases and at J to 5 bases, leaving 9 bases not matched to a gene. Per the germline V gene, CDR1 is SGDLS and CDR2 is YYNGEE. CDR3 sequence reads: CASSRSTGEIDTQYF. The CDR3 DNA reads as TGTGCCAGCAGCAGATCGACAGGGGAGATAGATACGCAGTATTTT.

This chain links TRBV25-1 with TRBJ2-1; 9 nucleotides agree with TRBD1. J was trimmed by 5 bases and V by 8 bases; bases with no gene match: 4. CDR3 length: 13 amino acids. CDR1 and CDR2 from the germline V gene are MGHDK and SYGVNS. The CDR3 loop reads CASGRDRDNEQFF. The CDR3 nucleotides read TGTGCCAGCGGAAGGGACAGGGACAATGAGCAGTTCTTC.

The V call is TRBV2, the J call TRBJ2-1, with 8 bases that match TRBD2. Germline loops: CDR1 SNHLY, CDR2 FYNNEI. The CDR3 is made up of 13 amino acids. CDR3 loop: CASGGGQYNEQFF. The CDR3 DNA sequence: TGTGCGTCCGGCGGGGGGCAATACAATGAGCAGTTCTTC.

This sequence joins TRBV7-2 and TRBJ2-7; no definite D call. Trimming removed 5 bases from V and 4 bases from J, with 9 bases in between. Germline V gives CDR1 SGHTA, CDR2 FQGNSA. The CDR3 contains 12 residues. This CDR3 is CASSRLGYEQYF. The CDR3 nucleotides read TGTGCCAGCAGCCGCCTGGGGTACGAGCAGTACTTC.